This TCR beta chain was documented in a study of blood T cell repertoires in COVID-19. Study overall: Sites across the United States, Italy and Spain contributed samples from acute and convalescent COVID-19. PBMCs, B-cell-depleted T cells, or T cells provided the cDNA or gDNA that made up the material.

Original methodology: Nucleated cell number was recorded as an estimate derived from reference gene primer amplification. Assay used: immunoSEQ multiplex PCR; TCRdb lists only in-frame clones, some missing. V and J calls and clone size are copied from that table; D and trimming were computed from the DNA. The table has about 130,000 clones, 79% seen once; the top ten hold around 37%. After removal of 4 bases from V and 5 bases from J, the junction contained 4 bases not matched to a gene. The CDR3 has 14 residues. Germline V gives CDR1 GTSNPN, CDR2 SVGIG (reference sequence). Sequencing was performed on peripheral blood. This rearrangement joins TRBV30 to TRBJ2-2; the match to TRBD2 covers 10 bases. The sequence was obtained from a man aged 35-49 years with active or convalescent COVID-19. The CDR3 region has the DNA TGTGCCTGGAATAGAGCGGGGGGGACCGGGGAGCTGTTTTTT. Residues: CAWNRAGGTGELFF.